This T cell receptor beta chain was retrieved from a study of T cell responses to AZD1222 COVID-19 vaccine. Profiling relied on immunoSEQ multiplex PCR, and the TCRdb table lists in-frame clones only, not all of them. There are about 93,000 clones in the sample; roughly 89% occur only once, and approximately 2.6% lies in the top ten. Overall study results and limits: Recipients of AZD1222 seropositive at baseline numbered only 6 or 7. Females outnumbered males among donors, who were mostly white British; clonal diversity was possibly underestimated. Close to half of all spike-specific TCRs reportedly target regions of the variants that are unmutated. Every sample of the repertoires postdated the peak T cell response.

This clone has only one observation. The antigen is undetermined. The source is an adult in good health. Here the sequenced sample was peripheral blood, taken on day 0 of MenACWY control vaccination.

The CDR3 coding sequence is TGTGCCAGCAGCCCCGGCGGAATCTCCTACGAGCAGTACTTC. It is translated as CASSPGGISYEQYF. J is TRBJ2-7 and V is TRBV7-9; no definite D call. Trimming shortened V by 5 bases and J by 0 bases, and 11 bases separated the two germline ends. The germline CDR1 and CDR2 sequences are SEHNR and FQNEAQ (reference sequence). This CDR3 is 14 amino acids long.